This entry lists 18 T cell receptor beta chains sequenced from one sample in a study of Graves' ophthalmopathy and Graves' hyperthyroidism. Amplified TCR beta CDR3 regions were obtained using RNA transcripts as template. Amplification began with first-round RT-PCR using HTBI primers, then second-round multiplex PCR was performed. From the multiplex PCR reads, TCRdb called clonotypes with MiXCR, one entry per CDR3 protein. In the table there are nearly 400,000 distinct CDR3 sequences, around 19% of which are singletons. The sample taken for sequencing was peripheral blood. These receptor sequences come from a woman aged 18-30 years with Graves' ophthalmopathy.

This clonotype showed up many times. The V call is TRBV12-5, the J call TRBJ1-1; D not resolved. CDR1 and CDR2 from the germline V gene are LGHNT and FRNRAP. The V gene lost 1 base and the J gene lost 8 bases, with 5 bases spanning the gap. CDR3 length equals 11 residues. The CDR3 here is CASGLEGEAFF. The DNA of the CDR3 is TGTGCTAGTGGTTTGGAAGGGGAAGCTTTCTTT. Combining the CDR3 with reference TRBV12-5 and TRBJ1-1 gives the whole variable domain DARVTQTPRHKVTEMGQEVTMRCQPILGHNTVFWYRQTMMQGLELLAYFRNRAPLDDSGMPKDRFSAEMPDATLATLKIQPSEPRDSAVYFCASGLEGEAFFGQGTRLTVV.

The sample holds many counts of this clonotype. This chain links TRBV27 with TRBJ1-6, with D tentatively TRBD1 (5 bases). V lost 4 bases to trimming and J lost 3 bases, with 10 bases between them. From germline, CDR1 is MNHEY and CDR2 SMNVEV (reference sequence). The CDR3 loop spans 15 amino acids. CDR3 DNA sequence: TGTGCCAGCAGTTACGCACAGGTCTATAATTCACCCCTCCACTTT. Its protein product is CASSYAQVYNSPLHF.

This clonotype was found many times. This chain links TRBV15 with TRBJ2-6, with D unresolved. CDR1 LNHNV and CDR2 YYDKDF come from the germline V gene (reference sequence). The CDR3 loop spans 14 amino acids. Trimming cost V 4 bases and J 1 base, with 5 bases left between them. In DNA form, the CDR3 reads TGTGCCACCAGCACCAGGTCTGGGGCCAACGTCCTGACTTTC. Protein product: CATSTRSGANVLTF.

The J gene is TRBJ2-1, the V gene TRBV20-1, with 8 positions matching TRBD2. Near its end, the DNA agrees better with TRBJ2-7, so the J call may be wrong. This CDR3 has 12 amino acids. The germline V gene has CDR1 DFQATT and CDR2 SNEGSKA (reference sequence). The CDR3 sequence is CSLTGGQGEQYF. The CDR3 DNA sequence: TGCAGTCTAACGGGAGGGCAGGGCGAGCAGTACTTC.

CDR3 region: CASSSRTSGNSQETQYF. The CDR3 bases are TGTGCCAGCAGCTCCAGGACTAGCGGGAACTCACAAGAGACCCAGTACTTC. This chain connects TRBV7-8 to TRBJ2-5; 12 nucleotides align to TRBD2. Germline V lookup: CDR1 SGHVS, CDR2 FQNEAQ. The CDR3 totals 17 residues. V dropped 4 bases and J dropped 2; count of bases not matched to a gene: 8.

This clonotype was seen at least ten times. The chain has TRBV13 and TRBJ1-1; D gene unclear. The CDR3 is 14 residues long. Deletions cut 0 bases from V and 3 bases from J, with 8 bases between. Germline CDR1 is PRHDT and CDR2 is FYEKMQ (reference sequence). CDR3 in amino acids: CASSLGREYTEAFF. The CDR3 region has the DNA TGTGCCAGCAGCTTAGGCCGAGAGTACACTGAAGCTTTCTTT.

This clonotype was recorded many times. This chain links TRBV7-2 with TRBJ2-5, with D possibly being TRBD2 (6 bases). Trimming shortened V by 4 bases and J by 2 bases, and 14 bases separated the two germline ends. The length of the CDR3 is 15 residues. CDR1 is SGHTA and CDR2 is FQGNSA in the germline V gene. This CDR3 reads CASSSGSSRQETQYF. The DNA of the CDR3 is TGTGCCAGCAGCTCCGGGAGCTCCCGGCAAGAGACCCAGTACTTC.

This clonotype was observed a handful of times. This chain joins TRBV7-9 and TRBJ2-5, with D unresolved. The V gene lost 6 bases and the J gene lost 1 base, with 9 bases spanning the gap. The CDR3 runs to 13 residues. Germline CDR1 and CDR2: SEHNR and FQNEAQ (reference sequence). The CDR3 reads CASSLSLQETQYF. In DNA, the CDR3 is TGTGCCAGCAGTCTTAGCCTCCAAGAGACCCAGTACTTC.

On this clonotype: One junction end does not reproduce the germline sequence, and a read error may be involved. J is TRBJ1-1 and V is TRBV13; 8 bases line up with TRBD1. The germline gives CDR1 PRHDT, CDR2 FYEKMQ (reference sequence). The CDR3 totals 20 residues. In nucleotides, the CDR3 is TGTGCCAGCAGTTTAGGTCTAAGGACGTTCCGGACAGGGTCTCCCCACGAAGCTTTCTTT. Protein: CASSLGLRTFRTGSPHEAFF. The whole variable domain, remainder taken from reference TRBV13 and TRBJ1-1, is AAGVIQSPRHLIKEKRETATLKCYPIPRHDTVYWYQQGPGQDPQFLISFYEKMQSDKGSIPDRFSAQQFSDYHSELNMSSLELGDSALYFCASSLGLRTFRTGSPHEAFFGQGTRLTVV.

This clonotype has a count of ten or more. The chain carries TRBV9 and TRBJ2-7, with 7 bases identical to TRBD2. V was clipped by 3 bases and J by 5 bases; unmatched bases: 11. CDR1 SGDLS and CDR2 YYNGEE come from the germline V gene. This CDR3 contains 15 residues. The DNA of the CDR3 is TGTGCCAGCAGCGAGATGGGCGGGAGTTTCAACGAGCAGTACTTC. It is translated as CASSEMGGSFNEQYF.

This clonotype was seen repeatedly, ten times or more. V and J are TRBV29-1 and TRBJ2-5; 7 nucleotides line up with TRBD2. CDR3 size: 12 residues. J was trimmed by 5 bases and V by 4 bases; bases with no gene match: 4. Germline V gives CDR1 SQVTM, CDR2 ANQGSEA. The CDR3 sequence is CSVAEGGETQYF. The CDR3, as DNA: TGCAGCGTTGCAGAGGGAGGGGAGACCCAGTACTTC.

This clonotype has a count of ten or more. The chain is built from TRBV11-1 and TRBJ2-2, with 7 bases that match TRBD2. V shed 3 bases, J shed 3 bases, and the junction held 10 bases outside the gene matches. This CDR3 is built from 17 residues. Germline CDR1 is SGHAT and CDR2 is FQDESV (reference sequence). The DNA of the CDR3 is TGTGCCAGCAGCTTCCCTAGGGGAGGGACGGACACCGGGGAGCTGTTTTTT. Protein product: CASSFPRGGTDTGELFF.

This clonotype was seen ten or more times. This sequence joins TRBV15 and TRBJ1-1, with D maybe TRBD1 (5 bases). The CDR3 loop spans 11 amino acids. Germline values: CDR1 LNHNV, CDR2 YYDKDF (reference sequence). The V gene lost 0 bases and the J gene lost 11 bases, with 7 bases spanning the gap. CDR3 region: CATSRDGGAFF. The CDR3 DNA sequence: TGTGCCACCAGCAGAGATGGGGGGGCTTTCTTT.

This clonotype was observed a few times. This chain joins TRBV7-8 and TRBJ2-2; TRBD1 aligns across 7 bases. Germline CDR1 SGHVS, CDR2 FQNEAQ. J was trimmed by 1 base and V by 6 bases; bases with no gene match: 8. This CDR3 comprises 16 residues. CDR3 sequence reads: CASRDRVIWNTGELFF. DNA of the CDR3: TGTGCCAGCAGAGACAGGGTGATTTGGAACACCGGGGAGCTGTTTTTT. Using reference TRBV7-8 and TRBJ2-2 for the parts outside the CDR3, the full variable domain is GAGVSQSPRYKVAKRGQDVALRCDPISGHVSLFWYQQALGQGPEFLTYFQNEAQLDKSGLPSDRFFAERPEGSVSTLKIQRTQQEDSAVYLCASRDRVIWNTGELFFGEGSRLTVL.

This clonotype was picked up a small number of times. The V call is TRBV27, the J call TRBJ1-3, with D uncertain. This CDR3 has 15 residues. V was shortened by 2 bases and J by 0 bases, with 8 bases between the two germline ends. Per the germline V gene, CDR1 is MNHEY and CDR2 is SMNVEV (reference sequence). The CDR3 loop is CASSLTAASGNTIYF. As DNA, the CDR3 is TGTGCCAGCAGTTTAACCGCAGCCTCTGGAAACACCATATATTTT.

V gene TRBV12-3 or TRBV12-4 combines with J gene TRBJ2-7; TRBD2 might be the D (7 bases). V lost 2 bases to trimming and J lost 4 bases, with 21 bases between them. This CDR3 is 17 amino acids long. For the CDR3, the DNA is TGTGCCAGCAGTTTACCCCTTCCTAGCGGAGGGGGGTACGAGCAGTACTTC. Protein product: CASSLPLPSGGGYEQYF.

This clonotype came up many times. V is TRBV7-6 and J is TRBJ2-7; TRBD2 aligns across 8 bases. The CDR3 is 17 amino acids. Germline V gives CDR1 SGHVS, CDR2 FNYEAQ. V gave up 3 bases and J gave up 4 bases; unmatched junction bases: 14. CDR3 in DNA: TGTGCCAGCAGCTTGGGAAGAGCGGGAGAGGCGGCGTACGAGCAGTACTTC. This translates into CASSLGRAGEAAYEQYF.

Worth noting for this clonotype: Mismatch with germline at one junction end may stem from a read error. V gene TRBV6-1 combines with J gene TRBJ2-5; no reliable D call. The CDR3 runs 15 residues. Germline V gene lookup returns CDR1 MNHNS and CDR2 SASEGT. The CDR3 loop is CASSEAHGTQEAQYF. In DNA, the CDR3 is TGTGCCAGCAGTGAAGCGCATGGTACGCAAGAGGCCCAGTACTTC.